A single sample gave rise to the 13 T cell receptor beta chains below, sequenced in a study of blood T cells in healthy people across ages. A second PCR, run for about 6 to 11 cycles, used a sample-barcoded 5' primer plus a J-beta primer mix. MiXCR, run by TCRdb on the 5' RACE reads, gives a single entry per CDR3 protein. The table shows about 570,000 distinct CDR3 sequences, with roughly 29% occurring only once. Sequenced material: blood. Receptors were obtained from a woman in her 70s in good health.

This clonotype was detected only a few times. At one of its ends the junction is not consistent with the germline gene, which may arise from a read error. The chain joins TRBV6-5 to TRBJ2-5; 7 bases match TRBD1. The germline gives CDR1 MNHEY, CDR2 SVGAGI. This CDR3 region has 15 residues. The CDR3 DNA reads as TGTGCTAGCAGTTACCCCGAGACAGGGAATGTGACCCAGTACTTC. As protein: CASSYPETGNVTQYF.

The rearrangement uses TRBV20-1 and TRBJ2-1; possibly TRBD2 for D (5 bases). Trimming stripped 5 bases from V and 8 bases from J, with 13 bases between. Germline lookup yields CDR1 DFQATT and CDR2 SNEGSKA (reference sequence). This CDR3 comprises 12 residues. The CDR3 reads CSALPGSDEQFF. As DNA, the CDR3 is TGCAGTGCTCTACCGGGGAGCGATGAGCAGTTCTTC.

A few counts support this clonotype. This chain uses TRBV10-3 with TRBJ1-6; D is perhaps TRBD1 (5 bases). The ends were cut back, 2 bases at V and 7 bases at J, with 15 bases in the middle. Germline V lookup: CDR1 ENHRY, CDR2 SYGVKD. This CDR3 is built from 16 residues. CDR3 sequence reads: CAISEQGLSPNSPLHF. The CDR3 bases are TGTGCCATCAGTGAGCAGGGTTTGTCGCCAAATTCACCCCTCCACTTT.

This clonotype was counted between two and nine times. This sequence joins TRBV5-1 and TRBJ1-4, with 8 bases aligning to TRBD1. The ends lost 5 bases at V and 7 bases at J; junction bases unmatched: 10. The CDR3 is 15 amino acids. The germline V gene has CDR1 SGHRS and CDR2 YFSETQ. The CDR3 bases are TGCGCCAGCAGACCCTTGACAGGGGAGGGTGAAAAACTGTTTTTT. This codes for CASRPLTGEGEKLFF. The entire variable domain, with the rest obtained from reference TRBV5-1 and TRBJ1-4, is as follows: KAGVTQTPRYLIKTRGQQVTLSCSPISGHRSVSWYQQTPGQGLQFLFEYFSETQRNKGNFPGRFSGRQFSNSRSEMNVSTLELGDSALYLCASRPLTGEGEKLFFGSGTQLSVL.

The chain recombines TRBV7-2 with TRBJ2-5; D unclear. V was trimmed by 5 bases and J by 3 bases, leaving 13 bases between them. The germline CDR1 and CDR2 sequences are SGHTA and FQGNSA. CDR3 length: 14 residues. CDR3 in DNA: TGTGCCAGCAGCCCACCCGGGCCTAAAGAGACCCAGTACTTC. Its translation is CASSPPGPKETQYF.

This clonotype was seen more than once but under ten times. The chain is built from TRBV9 and TRBJ2-5; 7 bases align to TRBD1. Germline assignment: CDR1 SGDLS and CDR2 YYNGEE. The CDR3 contains 12 residues. Germline trimming cut 4 bases from V and 6 bases from J; bases unmatched to any gene: 3. The CDR3 region has the DNA TGTGCCAGCAGCACGGACAGGAAGACCCAGTACTTC. It yields the protein CASSTDRKTQYF. Together with reference TRBV9 and TRBJ2-5, the CDR3 gives the full variable domain: DSGVTQTPKHLITATGQRVTLRCSPRSGDLSVYWYQQSLDQGLQFLIQYYNGEERAKGNILERFSAQQFPDLHSELNLSSLELGDSALYFCASSTDRKTQYFGPGTRLLVL.

J is TRBJ2-5 and V is TRBV5-1; D uncertain. The J call may be faulty, since TRBJ2-7 better matches the DNA end. The germline CDR1 and CDR2 sequences are SGHRS and YFSETQ. This CDR3 has 13 amino acids. The DNA of the CDR3 is TGCGCCAGCAGCGCGAACGGATCCTACGAGCAGTACTTC. Translation: CASSANGSYEQYF.

The J gene is TRBJ2-3, the V gene TRBV10-3; 9 bases line up with TRBD1. V shed 9 bases and J 1 base; nucleotides not matched to a gene: 8. Germline CDR1 and CDR2: ENHRY and SYGVKD. The CDR3 is 15 amino acids. The CDR3 region has the DNA TGTGCCATATTGAAAACAGGGGGCGGCACAGATACGCAGTATTTT. This translates into CAILKTGGGTDTQYF.

V gene TRBV14 combines with J gene TRBJ2-2; D not certain. The germline V and J ends were trimmed by 2 bases and 3 bases, with 7 bases remaining between them. CDR3 length: 14 residues. The germline gives CDR1 SGHDN, CDR2 FVKESK. CDR3: CASSQYSYTGELFF. CDR3 sequence (DNA): TGTGCCAGCAGCCAATACAGCTACACCGGGGAGCTGTTTTTT. Variable domain in full (rest from reference TRBV14 and TRBJ2-2): EAGVTQFPSHSVIEKGQTVTLRCDPISGHDNLYWYRRVMGKEIKFLLHFVKESKQDESGMPNNRFLAERTGGTYSTLKVQPAELEDSGVYFCASSQYSYTGELFFGEGSRLTVL.

The chain couples TRBV7-6 to TRBJ1-6, with D possibly matching TRBD1 (6 bases). The CDR3 contains 15 residues. V dropped 1 base and J dropped 6 bases, with 10 bases sitting between them. Germline V CDR1 and CDR2: SGHVS, FNYEAQ. The CDR3, as DNA: TGTGCCAGCAGCTTAGTAGCAGGGGCTAATTCACCCCTCCACTTT. Encoded protein: CASSLVAGANSPLHF. The variable domain in full, with the rest retrieved from reference TRBV7-6 and TRBJ1-6, is GAGVSQSPRYKVTKRGQDVALRCDPISGHVSLYWYRQALGQGPEFLTYFNYEAQQDKSGLPNDRFSAERPEGSISTLTIQRTEQRDSAMYRCASSLVAGANSPLHFGNGTRLTVT.

The V call is TRBV5-5, the J call TRBJ2-3, with D hard to call. V gave up 1 base and J gave up 0 bases, with 9 bases separating them. This CDR3 comprises 15 residues. Germline assignment: CDR1 SGHKS and CDR2 YYEKEE (reference sequence). CDR3 in DNA: TGTGCCAGCAGCTTGTACGCGGTGAGCACAGATACGCAGTATTTT. This codes for CASSLYAVSTDTQYF.

This chain links TRBV6-2 or TRBV6-3 with TRBJ2-1; D remains ambiguous. Germline lookup yields CDR1 MNHEY and CDR2 SVGEGT. Trimming left V 0 bases short and J 9 bases short, with 6 bases between. The CDR3 has 12 residues. The CDR3, as DNA: TGTGCCAGCAGTTACTCGACGCTTGAGCAGTTCTTC. This codes for CASSYSTLEQFF.

The CDR3 here is CASSLTAGSYNEQFF. CDR3 DNA: TGTGCCAGCAGCTTAACGGCGGGTAGCTACAATGAGCAGTTCTTC. The genes are TRBV7-3 and TRBJ2-5; D perhaps matches TRBD2 (5 bases). The DNA end favors TRBJ2-1, so the J call may be wrong. CDR1 and CDR2 (germline): SGHTA, FQGTGA. The CDR3 extends over 15 amino acids.